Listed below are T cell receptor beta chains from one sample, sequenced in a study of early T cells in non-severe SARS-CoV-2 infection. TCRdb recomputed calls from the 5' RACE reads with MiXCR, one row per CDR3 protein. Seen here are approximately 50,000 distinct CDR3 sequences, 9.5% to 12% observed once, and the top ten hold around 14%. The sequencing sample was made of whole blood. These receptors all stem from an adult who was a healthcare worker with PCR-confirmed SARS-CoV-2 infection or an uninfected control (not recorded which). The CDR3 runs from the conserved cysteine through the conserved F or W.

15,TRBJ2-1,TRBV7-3,CASSPTGGRANEQFF
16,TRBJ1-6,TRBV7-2,CASSLGGRAGFSPLHF
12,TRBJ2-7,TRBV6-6,CASSQTPYEQYF
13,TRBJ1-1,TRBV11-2,CASSLRGNTEAFF
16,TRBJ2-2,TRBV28,CASSHTPTSGTGELFF
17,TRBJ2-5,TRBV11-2,CASSFSTGGSSQETQYF
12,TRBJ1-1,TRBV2,CASMGQNPEAFF
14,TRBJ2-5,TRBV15,CATSTLQGPETQYF
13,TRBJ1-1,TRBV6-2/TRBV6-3,CASSRATGTEAFF
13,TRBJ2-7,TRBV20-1,CSARDQGLYEQYF
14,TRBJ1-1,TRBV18,CASSPRRGEQRAFF
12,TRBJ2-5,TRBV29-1,CSVGQATVAQYF
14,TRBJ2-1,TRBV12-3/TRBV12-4,CASSLGSRYNEQFF
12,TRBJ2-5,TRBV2,CASSQGWETQYF
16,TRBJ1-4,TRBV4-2,CASSQAQGGGDEKLFF
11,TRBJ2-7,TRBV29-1,CSVVYNYEQYF
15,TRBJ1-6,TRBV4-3,CASSQDRGARAPLHF
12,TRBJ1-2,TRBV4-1,CASSQERHGYTF
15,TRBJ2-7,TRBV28,CASSPRLAGYYEQYF
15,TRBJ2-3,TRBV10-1,CASRATVLGTDTQYF
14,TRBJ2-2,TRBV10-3,CATRLAGAPGELFF
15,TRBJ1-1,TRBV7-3,CASSLSGLGVTEAFF
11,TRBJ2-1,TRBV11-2,CASRSGGEQFF
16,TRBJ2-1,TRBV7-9,CASRAPESYNDRGQFF
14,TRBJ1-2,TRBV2,CASSEESTGDGYTF
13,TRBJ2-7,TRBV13,CASSSDRNYEQYF
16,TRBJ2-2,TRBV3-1,CASSRNRAWITGELFF
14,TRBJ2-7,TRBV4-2,CASSQDKAGYEQYF
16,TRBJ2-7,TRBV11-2,CASSLGRIPLPYEQYF
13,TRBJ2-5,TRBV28,CASSPPALETQYF
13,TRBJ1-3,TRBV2,CASSTDQGNTIYF
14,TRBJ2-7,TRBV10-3,CATGGDRGTAEQYF
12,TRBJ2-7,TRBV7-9,CASSLVSYEQYF
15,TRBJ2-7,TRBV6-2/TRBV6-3,CASSHDRVARREQYF
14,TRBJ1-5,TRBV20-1,CSVLPGTGIQPQHF
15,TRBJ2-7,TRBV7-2,CASSLAPFSSYEQYF
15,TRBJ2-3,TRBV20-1,CSASEASGFTDTQYF
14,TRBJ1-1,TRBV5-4,CASSPGGQGIGAFF
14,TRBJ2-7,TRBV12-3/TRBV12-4,CASTLAGSGYEQYF
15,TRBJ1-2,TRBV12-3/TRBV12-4,CASSPGLDRPNGYTF
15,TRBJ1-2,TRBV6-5,CASSYSMAPEYGYTF
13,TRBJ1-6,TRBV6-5,CASSSARGSPLHF
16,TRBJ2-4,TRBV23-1,CASSQMSGASKNIQYF
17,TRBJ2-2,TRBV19,CASLGLAGGLNTGELFF
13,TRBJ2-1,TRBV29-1,CSVEGGGLNEQFF
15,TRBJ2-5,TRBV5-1,CASSLSSGVQETQYF
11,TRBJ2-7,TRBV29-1,CSVFMKGEQYF
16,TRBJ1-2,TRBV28,CASSLTGADNYYGYTF
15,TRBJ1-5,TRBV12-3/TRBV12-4,CASSLKGIGNQPQHF
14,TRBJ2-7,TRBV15,CATSRDGRAYEQYF
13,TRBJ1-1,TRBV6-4,CASSADSNTEAFF
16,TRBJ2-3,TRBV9,CASSSRLALGADTQYF